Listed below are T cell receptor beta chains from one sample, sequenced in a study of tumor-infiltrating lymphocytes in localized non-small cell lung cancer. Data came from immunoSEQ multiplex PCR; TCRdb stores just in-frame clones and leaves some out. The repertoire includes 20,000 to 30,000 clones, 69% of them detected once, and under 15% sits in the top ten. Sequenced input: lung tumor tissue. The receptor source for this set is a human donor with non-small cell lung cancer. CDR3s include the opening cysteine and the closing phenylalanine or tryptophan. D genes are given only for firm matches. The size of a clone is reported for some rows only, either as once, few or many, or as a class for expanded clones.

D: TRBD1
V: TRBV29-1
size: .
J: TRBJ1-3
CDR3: CSVELGQSLFSGNTIYF
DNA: TGCAGCGTTGAACTGGGACAGTCCCTTTTCTCTGGAAACACCATATATTTT

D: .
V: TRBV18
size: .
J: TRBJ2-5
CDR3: CASSPPKAGTRWETQYF
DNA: TGTGCCAGCTCACCCCCGAAAGCCGGGACCCGGTGGGAGACCCAGTACTTC

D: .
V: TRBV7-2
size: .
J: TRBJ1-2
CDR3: CASNLKTGGFYGYTF
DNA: TGTGCCAGCAACCTTAAGACAGGTGGCTTTTACGGCTACACCTTC

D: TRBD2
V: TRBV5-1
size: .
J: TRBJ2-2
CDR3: CASRPTSGSTNTGELFF
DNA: TGCGCCAGCAGGCCGACTAGCGGAAGCACGAACACCGGGGAGCTGTTTTTT

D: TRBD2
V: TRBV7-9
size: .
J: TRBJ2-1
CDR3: CASSLLLAGGTYNEQFF
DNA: TGTGCCAGCAGCTTATTACTAGCGGGAGGCACTTACAATGAGCAGTTCTTC

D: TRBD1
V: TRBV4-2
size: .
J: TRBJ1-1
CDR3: CASSRDRVNTEAFF
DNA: TGTGCCAGCAGCCGGGACAGGGTGAACACTGAAGCTTTCTTT

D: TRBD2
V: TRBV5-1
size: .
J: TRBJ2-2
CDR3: CASSFGGGPFNGELFF
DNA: TGCGCCAGCAGCTTCGGGGGAGGGCCCTTTAACGGGGAGCTGTTTTTT

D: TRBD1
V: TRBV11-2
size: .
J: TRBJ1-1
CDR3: CASSSRPSRGPGNTEAFF
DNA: TGTGCCAGCAGCTCCCGCCCTAGTAGGGGGCCTGGGAACACTGAAGCTTTCTTT

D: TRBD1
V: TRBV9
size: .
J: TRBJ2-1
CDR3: CASSVGQGTYNEQFF
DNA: TGTGCCAGCAGCGTAGGACAGGGGACTTACAATGAGCAGTTCTTC

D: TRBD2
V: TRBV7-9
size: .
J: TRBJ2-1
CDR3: CASSPTTSGSRNEQFF
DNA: TGTGCCAGCAGCCCGACAACTAGCGGGAGCCGAAATGAGCAGTTCTTC

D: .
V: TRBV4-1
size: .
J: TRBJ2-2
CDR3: CASSQGRDTGELFF
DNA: TGCGCCAGCAGCCAGGGCCGGGACACCGGGGAGCTGTTTTTT

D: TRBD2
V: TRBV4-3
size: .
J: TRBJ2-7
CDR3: CASSQVLAVAPYEQYF
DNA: TGCGCCAGCAGCCAAGTTCTAGCGGTCGCCCCCTACGAGCAGTACTTC

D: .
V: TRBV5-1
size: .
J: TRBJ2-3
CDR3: CASSLKAGDTQYF
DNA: TGCGCCAGCAGCTTGAAAGCGGGAGATACGCAGTATTTT

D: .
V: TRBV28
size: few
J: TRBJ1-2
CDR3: CASSYQLGDGYTF
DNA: TGTGCCAGCAGTTACCAGTTAGGGGATGGCTACACCTTC

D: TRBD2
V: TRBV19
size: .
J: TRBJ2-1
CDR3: CASSIVLAGNNEQFF
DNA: TGTGCCAGTAGTATAGTACTAGCGGGGAACAATGAGCAGTTCTTC

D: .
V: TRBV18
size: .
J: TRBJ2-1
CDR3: CASSPSTPTSSYNEQFF
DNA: TGTGCCAGCTCACCCTCCACTCCTACCAGCTCCTACAATGAGCAGTTCTTC

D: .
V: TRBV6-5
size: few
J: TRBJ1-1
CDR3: CASSYTGGTEAFF
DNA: TGTGCCAGCAGTTACACCGGGGGCACTGAAGCTTTCTTT

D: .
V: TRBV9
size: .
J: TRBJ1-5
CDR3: CASSVEGYSNQPQHF
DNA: TGTGCCAGCAGCGTAGAGGGTTACAGCAATCAGCCCCAGCATTTT

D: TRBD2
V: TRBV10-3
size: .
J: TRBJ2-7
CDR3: CAISEPTLASGSSYEQYF
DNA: TGTGCCATCAGTGAGCCCACCCTCGCTAGCGGGAGCTCCTACGAGCAGTACTTC

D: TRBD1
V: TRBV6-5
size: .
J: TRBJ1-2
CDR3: CASSRQGIYGYTF
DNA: TGTGCCAGCAGTCGACAGGGAATTTATGGCTACACCTTC

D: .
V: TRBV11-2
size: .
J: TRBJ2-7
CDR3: CASSLDPYEQYF
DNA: TGTGCCAGCAGCTTAGATCCCTACGAGCAGTACTTC

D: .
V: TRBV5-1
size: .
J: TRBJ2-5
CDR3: CASSFREQETQYF
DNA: TGCGCCAGCAGCTTCCGGGAGCAAGAGACCCAGTACTTC

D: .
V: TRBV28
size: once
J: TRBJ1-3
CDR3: CASSRPFGTGNTIYF
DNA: TGTGCCAGCAGCCGACCCTTTGGGACTGGAAACACCATATATTTT

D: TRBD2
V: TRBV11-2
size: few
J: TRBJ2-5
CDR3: CASSYGTSGQETQYF
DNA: TGTGCCAGCAGTTATGGGACTAGCGGCCAAGAGACCCAGTACTTC

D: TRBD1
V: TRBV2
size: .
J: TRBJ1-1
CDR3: CASSFRTGGRGEAFF
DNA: TGTGCCAGCAGTTTCCGGACAGGGGGCCGGGGTGAAGCTTTCTTT

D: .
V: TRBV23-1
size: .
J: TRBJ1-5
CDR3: CASSQPHRDRNQPQHF
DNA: TGCGCCAGCAGTCAACCCCACAGGGATCGCAATCAGCCCCAGCATTTT

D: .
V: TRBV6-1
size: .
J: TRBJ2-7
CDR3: CASSEEGIEQYF
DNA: TGTGCCAGCAGTGAAGAAGGGATCGAGCAGTACTTC

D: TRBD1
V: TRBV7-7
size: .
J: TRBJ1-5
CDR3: CASSRDRNQPQHF
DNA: TGTGCCAGCAGCAGGGACAGGAATCAGCCCCAGCATTTT

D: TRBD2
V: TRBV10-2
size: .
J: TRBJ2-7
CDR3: CASSERLAGGSYEQYF
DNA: TGCGCCAGCAGTGAGAGGCTAGCGGGAGGTTCCTACGAGCAGTACTTC

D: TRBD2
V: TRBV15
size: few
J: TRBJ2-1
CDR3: CATMRTSGNNEQFF
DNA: TGTGCCACCATGAGGACTAGCGGGAACAATGAGCAGTTCTTC

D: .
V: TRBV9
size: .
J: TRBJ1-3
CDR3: CASSSLIQNSPAYF
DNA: TGTGCCAGCAGCTCCCTTATACAGAACAGCCCAGCATATTTT

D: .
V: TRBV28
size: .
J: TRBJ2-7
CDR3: CASSLGDEQYF
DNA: TGTGCCAGCAGTTTGGGAGATGAGCAGTACTTC

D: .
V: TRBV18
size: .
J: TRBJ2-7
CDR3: CASQPAGAPVGEQYF
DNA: TGTGCCAGCCAACCGGCGGGGGCTCCCGTCGGGGAGCAGTACTTC

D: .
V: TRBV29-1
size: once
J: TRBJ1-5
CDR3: CSALGANQPQHF
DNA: TGCAGCGCTTTAGGGGCAAATCAGCCCCAGCATTTT

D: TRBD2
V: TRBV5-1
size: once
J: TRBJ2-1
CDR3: CASSSLLAGGPQEQFF
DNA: TGCGCCAGCAGCTCATTACTAGCGGGAGGGCCGCAGGAGCAGTTCTTC

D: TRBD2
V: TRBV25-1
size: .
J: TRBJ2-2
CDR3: CASSVGTSGELFF
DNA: TGTGCCAGCAGTGTAGGGACTAGCGGGGAGCTGTTTTTT

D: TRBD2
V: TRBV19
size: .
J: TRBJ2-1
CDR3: CASSPSGSYNEQFF
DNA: TGTGCCAGTAGTCCTAGCGGGAGCTACAATGAGCAGTTCTTC

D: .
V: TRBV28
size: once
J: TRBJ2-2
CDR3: CASRKNTGELFF
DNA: TGTGCCAGCCGTAAAAACACCGGGGAGCTGTTTTTT

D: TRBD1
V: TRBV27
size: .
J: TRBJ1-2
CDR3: CASSWGQGGSYGYTF
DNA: TGTGCCAGCAGTTGGGGACAGGGCGGATCCTATGGCTACACCTTC

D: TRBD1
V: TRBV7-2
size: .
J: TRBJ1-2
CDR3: CASSSTTGGYGYTF
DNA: TGTGCCAGCAGCTCAACTACAGGGGGCTATGGCTACACCTTC